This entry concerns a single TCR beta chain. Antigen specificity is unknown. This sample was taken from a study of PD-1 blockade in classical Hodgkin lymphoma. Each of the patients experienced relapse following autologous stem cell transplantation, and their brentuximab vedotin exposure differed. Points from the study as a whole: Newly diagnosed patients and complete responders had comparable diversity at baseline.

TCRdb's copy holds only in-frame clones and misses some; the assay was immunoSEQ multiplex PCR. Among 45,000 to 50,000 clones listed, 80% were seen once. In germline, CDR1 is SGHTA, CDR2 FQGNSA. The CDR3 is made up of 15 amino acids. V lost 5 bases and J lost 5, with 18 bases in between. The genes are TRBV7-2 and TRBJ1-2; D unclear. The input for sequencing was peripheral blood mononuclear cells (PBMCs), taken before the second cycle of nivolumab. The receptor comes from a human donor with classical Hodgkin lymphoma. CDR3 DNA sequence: TGTGCCAGCAGCCCCCAGCCGGGCGGGCATTATGGCTACACCTTC. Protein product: CASSPQPGGHYGYTF. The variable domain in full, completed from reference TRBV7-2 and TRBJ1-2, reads GAGVSQSPSNKVTEKGKDVELRCDPISGHTALYWYRQSLGQGLEFLIYFQGNSAPDKSGLPSDRFSAERTGGSVSTLTIQRTQQEDSAVYLCASSPQPGGHYGYTFGSGTRLTVV.